The T cell receptor beta chain described here comes from a study of blood T cell repertoires in COVID-19. Study background: Researchers got acute and convalescent COVID-19 samples from the United States, Italy and Spain. T cells, B-cell-depleted T cells, or PBMCs provided the cDNA or gDNA that served as material.

V shed 8 bases and J 9 bases; nucleotides not matched to a gene: 13. CDR3 length: 15 residues. In germline, CDR1 is SEHNR, CDR2 FQNEAQ (reference sequence). Per the original data handling: Estimation of nucleated cell counts was performed using reference gene primer amplification. Assay used: immunoSEQ multiplex PCR; TCRdb lists only in-frame clones, some missing. The V and J calls and clone size come from that table; D and trimming were worked out from the DNA. The sample consists of 110,000 or so clones, approximately 90% of them appearing once. The chain uses TRBV7-9 and TRBJ2-1; 10 bases map to TRBD2. This TCR was sampled from a woman in her forties or fifties with acute or convalescent COVID-19. The sequenced sample was peripheral blood. CDR3: CASLTGTSVLGEQFF. CDR3 in DNA: TGTGCCAGCCTAACCGGGACTAGCGTTCTGGGTGAGCAGTTCTTC.